The 9 T cell receptor beta chains reported below all come from one sample, sequenced in a study of T cell repertoires in cytomegalovirus infection. From the reads, TCRdb called clonotypes with MiXCR, one entry per CDR3 protein. The repertoire holds 400,000 to 550,000 distinct CDR3 sequences, with roughly 10% as singletons. Sequenced: PBMCs. These receptors all stem from a human donor in good health (CMV status not recorded). Some clones in this sample may be carry-over from other donors' samples.

This clonotype has just a few counts. The chain links TRBV7-9 to TRBJ2-5; TRBD1 agrees at 8 bases. The CDR3 length is 14 residues. J lost 5 bases, V lost 4 bases, and 6 bases had no gene match. Germline V gene lookup returns CDR1 SEHNR and CDR2 FQNEAQ (reference sequence). Written as DNA, the CDR3 is TGTGCCAGCAGCTACGGACAGGGCCTCGAGACCCAGTACTTC. Translating it yields CASSYGQGLETQYF.

This clonotype was seen ten or more times. The chain uses TRBV12-3 or TRBV12-4 and TRBJ1-2, with D possibly matching TRBD1 (6 bases). V lost 6 bases to trimming and J lost 7 bases, with 18 bases between them. The CDR3 sequence is 14 residues long. DNA for the CDR3: TGTGCCAGCAGGCCCAGGGGCGGTATTGGTGGCTACACCTTC. This codes for CASRPRGGIGGYTF.

This clonotype occurred many times. The V gene is TRBV7-2, the J gene TRBJ2-3; 10 nucleotides agree with TRBD2. CDR3 length: 14 residues. The J segment lost 1 base and the V segment lost 7 bases, leaving 2 bases of the junction unmatched. Per the germline V gene, CDR1 is SGHTA and CDR2 is FQGNSA. In nucleotides, the CDR3 is TGTGCCAGCACCACTAGCGGGGGCACAGATACGCAGTATTTT. This gives the protein CASTTSGGTDTQYF.

The gene calls are TRBV6-5 and TRBJ2-3; a possible D gene is TRBD2 (6 bases). There are 17 residues in the CDR3. The germline CDR1 and CDR2 sequences are MNHEY and SVGAGI. V was shortened by 2 bases and J by 2 bases, with 17 bases between the two germline ends. CDR3 in amino acids: CASSYVWRGLNTDTQYF. DNA for the CDR3: TGTGCCAGCAGTTACGTTTGGAGGGGACTTAACACAGATACGCAGTATTTT.

The chain has TRBV29-1 and TRBJ2-5; 7 bases agree with TRBD2. The CDR3 runs 12 residues. Germline CDR1 is SQVTM and CDR2 is ANQGSEA. V lost 8 bases, J lost 5 bases, and 8 bases stayed unmatched. The CDR3 reads CSSVAGEETQYF. The CDR3 DNA sequence: TGCAGCTCCGTGGCGGGGGAGGAGACCCAGTACTTC.

This clonotype has ten or more counts. This chain joins TRBV19 and TRBJ2-2; D not resolved. Trimming pared 2 bases from V and 3 bases from J, leaving 13 bases between. The CDR3 loop spans 16 amino acids. The germline V gene encodes CDR1 LNHDA and CDR2 SQIVND (reference sequence). The CDR3 DNA is TGTGCCAGTAGTATACGGTTCGGTCCGGACACCGGGGAGCTGTTTTTT. Translating gives CASSIRFGPDTGELFF.

This clonotype was counted many times. Here the CDR3 DNA reads TGTGCCAGCAGTCGAACCGGGACAGGGGCCTGGCAGACCCAGTACTTC. The encoded protein is CASSRTGTGAWQTQYF. This sequence joins TRBV2 and TRBJ2-5; 10 positions agree with TRBD1. The V and J ends lost 5 bases and 6 bases, in that order; junction bases with no gene match: 12. This CDR3 comprises 16 residues. Germline-derived CDR1 and CDR2 are SNHLY and FYNNEI.

This clonotype was seen repeatedly, ten times or more. The V call is TRBV2, the J call TRBJ1-1; the D gene is possibly TRBD1 (5 bases). The V end was cut by 4 bases, the J end by 3 bases, with 9 bases between. The germline V gene encodes CDR1 SNHLY and CDR2 FYNNEI. There are 13 residues in the CDR3. CDR3 bases: TGTGCCAGCAGTGCAGGGTCGGACACTGAAGCTTTCTTT. This codes for CASSAGSDTEAFF.

The table lists this clonotype with a count of one. A single base separates this from a much larger clone, so it may be a read error. The chain couples TRBV2 to TRBJ2-7; TRBD2 matches at 8 bases. Per the germline V gene, CDR1 is SNHLY and CDR2 is FYNNEI. This CDR3 comprises 13 residues. The CDR3 sequence is CASTGGNSNEQYF. The CDR3 bases are TGTGCCAGCACGGGGGGGAACTCCAACGAGCAGTACTTC.